This T cell receptor (beta chain) was retrieved from a study of blood T cell repertoires in COVID-19. Study-level background: The study drew acute and convalescent COVID-19 samples from the United States, Italy and Spain. PBMCs, B-cell-depleted T cells, or T cells were the source of the cDNA or gDNA that made up the material.

V was clipped by 2 bases and J by 9 bases; unmatched bases: 8. Germline CDR1 SGHTS, CDR2 YDEGEE. The CDR3 runs to 15 residues. Authors' methods: Reference gene primer amplification yielded estimated nucleated cell counts. Generated by immunoSEQ multiplex PCR, the TCRdb table keeps only in-frame clones and is missing some. V and J calls and clone size come straight from that table; D and trimming were deduced from the DNA. Altogether roughly 260,000 clones are present, 88% being singletons, with the ten largest covering 4%. Only one count was recorded for this clone. The chain carries TRBV5-8 and TRBJ2-1, with 10 bases that match TRBD1. This TCR was recovered from a man in his sixties who had recovered from COVID-19. Specimen: peripheral blood. The DNA for the CDR3 is TGTGCCAGCAGCTTCCGGGACAGGGGATACGGTGAGCAGTTCTTC. Encoded protein: CASSFRDRGYGEQFF. The full variable domain, completed using reference TRBV5-8 and TRBJ2-1, is EAGVTQSPTHLIKTRGQQATLRCSPISGHTSVYWYQQALGLGLQFLLWYDEGEERNRGNFPPRFSGRQFPNYSSELNVNALELEDSALYLCASSFRDRGYGEQFFGPGTRLTVL.